This T cell receptor beta chain was sequenced in a study of radiation and T cells in renal cell carcinoma. On this clone itself: The same CDR3 is also encoded by other DNA sequences in this sample.

Trimming stripped 4 bases from V and 5 bases from J, with 14 bases between. The CDR3 runs to 14 residues. Germline CDR1 is SNHLY and CDR2 is FYNNEI. The method was immunoSEQ multiplex PCR; TCRdb's version includes in-frame clones alone and lacks a portion of them. This sample carries approximately 49,000 clones, about 80% of them seen once, and the ten largest clones take roughly 30%. Noted time point: blood 2 weeks post-SBRT. The treatment: 15 Gy SBRT to primary tumor, nephrectomy 4 weeks later. This chain joins TRBV2 and TRBJ1-1; a weak D match, TRBD1 (5 bases). The sequencing here drew on blood, taken from a patient whose treatment included radiotherapy and nephrectomy. The receptor's source is a woman aged 70-85 years with renal cell carcinoma. The CDR3, as DNA: TGTGCCAGCAGTGGAGGACGGGGGGGTACTGAAGCTTTCTTT. Its protein product is CASSGGRGGTEAFF.